This T cell receptor (beta chain) was found in a study of shared clonotypes between healthy human individuals. In the naive CD8 group, cells lacked CD45RO and were positively selected for CCR7, so terminally differentiated effector memory CD45RA+ cells were left out. This clone was seen a single time. Sequenced by immunoSEQ multiplex PCR; TCRdb stores in-frame clones only, minus some. The table records around 610,000 clones, approximately 96% of them present only once. This CDR3 has 15 amino acids. V was trimmed by 2 bases and J by 4 bases, leaving 15 bases between them. Germline V CDR1 and CDR2: MNHEY, SVGAGI.

This TCR derives from a woman in her thirties in good health. This chain joins TRBV6-5 and TRBJ2-7; TRBD2 is a possible D gene (5 bases). Material for sequencing was naive CD8+ T cells sorted from blood. CDR3 sequence (DNA): TGTGCCAGCAGTTACGGAGGCAGGCCCCTTTACGAGCAGTACTTC. Translation: CASSYGGRPLYEQYF.